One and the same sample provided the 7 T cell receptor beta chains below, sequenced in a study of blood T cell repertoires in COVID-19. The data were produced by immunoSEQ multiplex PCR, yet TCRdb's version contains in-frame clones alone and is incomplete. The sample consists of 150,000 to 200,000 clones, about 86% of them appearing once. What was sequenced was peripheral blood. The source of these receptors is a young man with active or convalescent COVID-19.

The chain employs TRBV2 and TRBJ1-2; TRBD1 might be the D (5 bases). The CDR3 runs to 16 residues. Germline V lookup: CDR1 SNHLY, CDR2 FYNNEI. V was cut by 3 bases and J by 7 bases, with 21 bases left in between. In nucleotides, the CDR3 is TGTGCCAGCAGTGAGATGTCAGGGCTTTCAGGTGGTGGCTACACCTTC. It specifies CASSEMSGLSGGGYTF.

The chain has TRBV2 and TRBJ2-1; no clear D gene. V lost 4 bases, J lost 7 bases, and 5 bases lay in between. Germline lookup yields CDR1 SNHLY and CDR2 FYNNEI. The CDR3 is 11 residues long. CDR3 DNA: TGTGCCAGCAGTGTCTTAAATGAGCAGTTCTTC. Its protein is CASSVLNEQFF. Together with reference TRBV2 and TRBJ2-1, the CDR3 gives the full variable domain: EPEVTQTPSHQVTQMGQEVILRCVPISNHLYFYWYRQILGQKVEFLVSFYNNEISEKSEIFDDQFSVERPDGSNFTLKIRSTKLEDSAMYFCASSVLNEQFFGPGTRLTVL.

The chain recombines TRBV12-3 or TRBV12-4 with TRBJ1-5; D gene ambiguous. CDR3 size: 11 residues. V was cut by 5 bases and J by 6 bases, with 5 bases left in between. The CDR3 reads CASSVVQPQHF. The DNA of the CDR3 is TGTGCCAGCAGTGTCGTTCAGCCCCAGCATTTT.

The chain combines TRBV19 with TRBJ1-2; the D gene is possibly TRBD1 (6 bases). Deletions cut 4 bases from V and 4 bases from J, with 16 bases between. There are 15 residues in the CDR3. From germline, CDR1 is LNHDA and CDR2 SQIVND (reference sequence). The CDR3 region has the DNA TGTGCCAGTAGTACCCAGACGACAGGTCTCTATGGCTACACCTTC. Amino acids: CASSTQTTGLYGYTF. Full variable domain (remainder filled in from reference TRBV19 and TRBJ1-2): DGGITQSPKYLFRKEGQNVTLSCEQNLNHDAMYWYRQDPGQGLRLIYYSQIVNDFQKGDIAEGYSVSREKKESFPLTVTSAQKNPTAFYLCASSTQTTGLYGYTFGSGTRLTVV.

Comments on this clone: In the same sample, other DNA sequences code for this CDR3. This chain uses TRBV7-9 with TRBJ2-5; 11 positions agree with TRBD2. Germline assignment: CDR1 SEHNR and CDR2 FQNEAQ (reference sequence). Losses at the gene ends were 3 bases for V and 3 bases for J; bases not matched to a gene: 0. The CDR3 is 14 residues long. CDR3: CASSLTSGEETQYF. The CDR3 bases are TGTGCCAGCAGCTTGACTAGCGGGGAAGAGACCCAGTACTTC.

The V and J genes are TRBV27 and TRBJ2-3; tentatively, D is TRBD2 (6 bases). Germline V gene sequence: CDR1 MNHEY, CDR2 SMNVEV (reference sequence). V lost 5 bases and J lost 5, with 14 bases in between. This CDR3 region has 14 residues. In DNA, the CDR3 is TGTGCCAGCAGTGACACCGGGGGAGGAGATACGCAGTATTTT. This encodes CASSDTGGGDTQYF.

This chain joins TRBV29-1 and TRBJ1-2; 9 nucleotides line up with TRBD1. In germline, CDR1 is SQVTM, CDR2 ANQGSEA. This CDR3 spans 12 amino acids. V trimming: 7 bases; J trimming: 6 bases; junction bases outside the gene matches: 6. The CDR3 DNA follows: TGCAGCGCCGCGGGACAGGGCGATGGCTACACCTTC. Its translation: CSAAGQGDGYTF.